This T cell receptor (beta chain) was retrieved from a study of control samples from healthy donors and cancer patients. The CDR3 has 14 amino acids. Per the germline V gene, CDR1 is SGHRS and CDR2 is YFSETQ. The ends lost 4 bases at V and 0 bases at J; junction bases unmatched: 3. Assay used: immunoSEQ multiplex PCR; TCRdb lists only in-frame clones, some missing. The sample has around 20,000 clones, around nine tenths seen once. V gene TRBV5-1 combines with J gene TRBJ1-1; the match to TRBD1 covers 7 bases. The sample taken for sequencing was PBMCs. The receptor was derived from a woman aged 60 to 75 with head and neck cancer. CDR3 sequence (DNA): TGCGCCAGCAGCCCGACAGGGATGAACACTGAAGCTTTCTTT. Encoded protein: CASSPTGMNTEAFF.